This T cell receptor (beta chain) was captured in a study of graft-versus-host responses after intestinal transplantation. The authors combined some 200,000 CFSE-labeled responder cells with some 200,000 irradiated, violet-dye-labeled stimulator cells in plates. Proliferating CFSE-low CD3+CD4+ and CD3+CD8+ responders were sorted post-reaction. V was clipped by 0 bases and J by 5 bases, with 4 bases between them. CDR3 size: 11 residues. Germline V lookup: CDR1 DFQATT, CDR2 SNEGSKA (reference sequence). Here immunoSEQ multiplex PCR was the method, and the copy in TCRdb shows in-frame clones only, minus some. The sample consists of about 14,000 clones, just under 30% of them appearing once.

Sequenced here: alloreactive CD4+ T cells from a mixed lymphocyte reaction culture, sampled before intestinal transplant. Documented subset: CFSE-low proliferating T cells sorted from roughly six-day pre-transplant mixed lymphocyte reaction (GvH or HvG direction). The genes are TRBV20-1 and TRBJ2-5, with unresolved D. The receptor comes from a human patient who received an intestinal transplant. CDR3 protein: CSAREFETQYF. The DNA for the CDR3 is TGCAGTGCTAGAGAATTCGAGACCCAGTACTTC.